Presented here are 30 T cell receptor beta chains from one specimen sequenced in a study of T cell repertoires in cytomegalovirus infection. TCRdb redid the calling of the reads with MiXCR, one entry per CDR3 protein. The data contain 55,000 to 85,000 distinct CDR3 sequences, about 4.2% of them singletons. Sequencing was performed on PBMCs. Every receptor here comes from a human donor in good health (CMV status not recorded). Some clones in this sample may be carry-over from other donors' samples.

This clonotype was detected ten times or more. The chain combines TRBV7-2 with TRBJ1-5; TRBD1 aligns across 8 bases. This CDR3 is 13 amino acids long. CDR1 and CDR2 from the germline V gene are SGHTA and FQGNSA. V lost 5 bases and J lost 5; bases outside the gene matches: 2. The CDR3 region is CASSPDRDQPQHF. In DNA form, the CDR3 reads TGTGCCAGCAGCCCGGACAGGGATCAGCCCCAGCATTTT.

This clonotype showed up many times. One end of the junction does not line up with germline, which may come from a read error. The chain links TRBV7-2 to TRBJ1-2; D call uncertain. CDR1 is SGHTA, CDR2 FQGNSA, per germline. This CDR3 comprises 11 residues. The CDR3 sequence is CASSLTATSAF. The CDR3 DNA reads TGTGCCAGCAGCTTAACGGCCACCTCCGCCTTC. Full variable domain (missing parts from reference TRBV7-2 and TRBJ1-2): GAGVSQSPSNKVTEKGKDVELRCDPISGHTALYWYRQSLGQGLEFLIYFQGNSAPDKSGLPSDRFSAERTGGSVSTLTIQRTQQEDSAVYLCASSLTATSAFGSGTRLTVV.

This clonotype was counted between two and nine times. The chain employs TRBV5-1 and TRBJ1-1; D uncertain. Per germline, CDR1 SGHRS and CDR2 YFSETQ. V was shortened by 4 bases and J by 2 bases, with 9 bases between the two germline ends. The CDR3 totals 13 residues. Here the CDR3 reads CASSTRGNTEAFF. CDR3 coding DNA: TGCGCCAGCAGCACCCGAGGAAACACTGAAGCTTTCTTT. The variable domain in full, with the rest retrieved from reference TRBV5-1 and TRBJ1-1, is KAGVTQTPRYLIKTRGQQVTLSCSPISGHRSVSWYQQTPGQGLQFLFEYFSETQRNKGNFPGRFSGRQFSNSRSEMNVSTLELGDSALYLCASSTRGNTEAFFGQGTRLTVV.

The sample holds many counts of this clonotype. The chain has TRBV7-2 and TRBJ1-1; possibly TRBD1 for D (6 bases). Germline V CDR1 and CDR2: SGHTA, FQGNSA. The CDR3 is made up of 13 amino acids. V lost 4 bases to trimming and J lost 8 bases, with 14 bases between them. CDR3 DNA: TGTGCCAGCAGCTACGACAGGACTAGCGAAGCTTTCTTT. It is translated as CASSYDRTSEAFF. Filled out from reference TRBV7-2 and TRBJ1-1, the complete variable domain reads GAGVSQSPSNKVTEKGKDVELRCDPISGHTALYWYRQSLGQGLEFLIYFQGNSAPDKSGLPSDRFSAERTGGSVSTLTIQRTQQEDSAVYLCASSYDRTSEAFFGQGTRLTVV.

This clonotype was detected many times. The chain uses TRBV7-3 and TRBJ1-1; D uncertain. Trimming removed 2 bases from V and 3 bases from J, with 10 bases in between. CDR3 length: 14 amino acids. CDR1 and CDR2 (germline): SGHTA, FQGTGA. The CDR3 region has the DNA TGTGCCAGCAGCTTAGGATTCGGAGACACTGAAGCTTTCTTT. This gives the protein CASSLGFGDTEAFF.

This clonotype was found many times. This chain joins TRBV29-1 and TRBJ2-7; TRBD1 aligns across 7 bases. Trimming cost V 4 bases and J 4 bases; bases outside gene matches: 13. This CDR3 has 15 residues. Germline values: CDR1 SQVTM, CDR2 ANQGSEA. The CDR3 region has the DNA TGCAGCGTTGGGATAGGGGGCAGGCTCCCATACGAGCAGTACTTC. Translation: CSVGIGGRLPYEQYF.

This clonotype has ten or more counts. The J gene is TRBJ2-5, the V gene TRBV2; D ambiguous. Germline lookup yields CDR1 SNHLY and CDR2 FYNNEI. Trimming removed 2 bases at V and 3 bases at J, with 1 base between. This CDR3 is 11 amino acids long. CDR3 loop: CASSEKETQYF. CDR3 in DNA: TGTGCCAGCAGTGAAAAAGAGACCCAGTACTTC.

This clonotype was recorded at least ten times. The V and J genes are TRBV6-2 or TRBV6-3 and TRBJ2-7; the match to TRBD1 covers 9 bases. V trimming: 6 bases; J trimming: 7 bases; junction bases outside the gene matches: 10. Germline V lookup: CDR1 MNHEY, CDR2 SVGEGT. The CDR3 has 14 residues. The CDR3 loop is CASRTGTGSWEQYF. DNA of the CDR3: TGTGCCAGCAGAACCGGGACAGGGTCGTGGGAGCAGTACTTC.

The table lists this clonotype with many counts. The chain has TRBV7-8 and TRBJ2-7, with TRBD2 matching over 8 bases. CDR3 length: 13 amino acids. V was pared by 6 bases and J by 2 bases, with 3 bases of the junction left unmatched. Germline-derived CDR1 and CDR2 are SGHVS and FQNEAQ. The CDR3 DNA is TGTGCCAGCAGTCTTAGCGGGACCTACGAGCAGTACTTC. This translates into CASSLSGTYEQYF. Full variable domain (missing parts from reference TRBV7-8 and TRBJ2-7): GAGVSQSPRYKVAKRGQDVALRCDPISGHVSLFWYQQALGQGPEFLTYFQNEAQLDKSGLPSDRFFAERPEGSVSTLKIQRTQQEDSAVYLCASSLSGTYEQYFGPGTRLTVT.

Ten or more counts support this clonotype. This chain uses TRBV28 with TRBJ1-2; a weak D match, TRBD1 (5 bases). The CDR3 is 15 residues long. The V gene's germline CDR1 is MDHEN and CDR2 SYDVKM. Trimming took off 7 bases at V and 6 bases at J, with 21 bases between the two ends. CDR3 sequence reads: CASTLTEDLGNGYTF. The CDR3 DNA reads as TGTGCCAGCACCCTGACAGAGGACCTGGGAAATGGCTACACCTTC.

This clonotype was counted ten times or more. The J gene is TRBJ2-3, the V gene TRBV10-3; TRBD2 matches at 9 bases. Germline-derived CDR1 and CDR2 are ENHRY and SYGVKD. The CDR3 covers 14 residues. Trimming cost V 8 bases and J 4 bases; bases outside gene matches: 7. The CDR3 region is CAISSSGDPDTQYF. CDR3 DNA sequence: TGTGCCATCTCCTCTAGCGGGGACCCAGATACGCAGTATTTT.

This clonotype has a count of ten or more. The chain combines TRBV20-1 with TRBJ1-2; D is uncertain. Deletions cut 1 base from V and 2 bases from J, with 8 bases between. There are 13 residues in the CDR3. Germline V lookup: CDR1 DFQATT, CDR2 SNEGSKA (reference sequence). The DNA for the CDR3 is TGCAGTGCTAGAGGGCACCTGAACTATGGCTACACCTTC. Residues: CSARGHLNYGYTF.

In this sample, this clonotype turned up a few times. The chain is built from TRBV6-6 and TRBJ2-7; D remains ambiguous. Germline V lookup: CDR1 MNHNY, CDR2 SVGAGI (reference sequence). V lost 6 bases, J lost 3 bases, and 12 bases lay in between. The CDR3 is 13 amino acids. This CDR3 is CASSPVDFYEQYF. The CDR3 coding sequence is TGTGCCAGCAGCCCTGTCGATTTCTACGAGCAGTACTTC.

This clonotype was detected many times. The rearrangement uses TRBV7-2 and TRBJ2-7; 14 bases agree with TRBD2. With 0 bases clipped from V and 7 bases from J, the junction kept 2 bases outside the gene matches. CDR1 and CDR2 (germline): SGHTA, FQGNSA. The CDR3 is 15 residues long. DNA of the CDR3: TGTGCCAGCAGCTTAGCCGGGACTAGCGGGAGTGAGCAGTACTTC. It is translated as CASSLAGTSGSEQYF.

Ten or more counts support this clonotype. The chain has TRBV29-1 and TRBJ2-7; TRBD1 matches 7 bases. Germline CDR1 is SQVTM and CDR2 is ANQGSEA. The CDR3 runs to 17 residues. J was trimmed by 0 bases and V by 7 bases; bases with no gene match: 18. CDR3 protein: CSGNAETDDRDSYEQYF. CDR3 coding DNA: TGCAGCGGGAACGCAGAGACGGATGACAGGGACTCCTACGAGCAGTACTTC.

This clonotype occurred many times. The rearrangement links TRBV28 to TRBJ2-5, with unresolved D. Germline loops: CDR1 MDHEN, CDR2 SYDVKM. V lost 4 bases and J lost 3, with 15 bases in between. The CDR3 sequence is 15 residues long. CDR3 sequence (DNA): TGTGCCAGCAGTTCGATACAGATCAAAAAAGAGACCCAGTACTTC. Translating gives CASSSIQIKKETQYF.

This clonotype was picked up many times. This sequence joins TRBV20-1 and TRBJ1-3; D gene uncertain. The CDR3 is made up of 14 amino acids. V shed 6 bases and J shed 0 bases, with 12 bases lying between them. Germline V gene lookup returns CDR1 DFQATT and CDR2 SNEGSKA (reference sequence). The CDR3 protein is CSAEPTVSGNTIYF. Here the CDR3 DNA reads TGCAGTGCCGAACCAACTGTCTCTGGAAACACCATATATTTT.

At least ten counts were recorded for this clonotype. The chain carries TRBV7-2 and TRBJ2-2, with D hard to call. Germline CDR1 SGHTA, CDR2 FQGNSA. The CDR3 totals 14 residues. V was clipped by 3 bases and J by 0 bases, with 5 bases between them. The CDR3 protein is CASSFSPNTGELFF. CDR3 nucleotides: TGTGCCAGCAGCTTTAGTCCGAACACCGGGGAGCTGTTTTTT. Combining the CDR3 with reference TRBV7-2 and TRBJ2-2 gives the whole variable domain GAGVSQSPSNKVTEKGKDVELRCDPISGHTALYWYRQSLGQGLEFLIYFQGNSAPDKSGLPSDRFSAERTGGSVSTLTIQRTQQEDSAVYLCASSFSPNTGELFFGEGSRLTVL.

This clonotype was picked up many times. The chain employs TRBV11-2 and TRBJ2-7; D is uncertain. The V end lost 0 bases, the J end lost 4 bases, and 7 bases lay between the germline ends. The CDR3 runs 13 residues. Germline V gives CDR1 SGHAT, CDR2 FQNNGV. CDR3: CASSLDKSYEQYF. CDR3 DNA: TGTGCCAGCAGCTTAGATAAATCTTACGAGCAGTACTTC.

This clonotype was seen repeatedly, ten times or more. CDR3 sequence (DNA): TGTGCCAGCAGTTTAGCGCCAGGACAGGGGCAATGGACCCAGTACTTC. Translation gives CASSLAPGQGQWTQYF. V usage is TRBV12-3 or TRBV12-4 and J usage is TRBJ2-5; 9 bases match TRBD1. Trimming took 0 bases from V and 7 from J; bases not matched to a gene: 9. This CDR3 has 16 amino acids.

This clonotype was observed many times. The J gene is TRBJ1-5, the V gene TRBV28; D is ambiguous. The CDR3 is 15 amino acids. Germline lookup yields CDR1 MDHEN and CDR2 SYDVKM. The ends were cut back, 4 bases at V and 5 bases at J, with 15 bases in the middle. The DNA for the CDR3 is TGTGCCAGCAGTTCCCCCGGGTCAAGGGATCAGCCCCAGCATTTT. The encoded protein is CASSSPGSRDQPQHF.

Many counts were recorded for this clonotype. The chain links TRBV7-9 to TRBJ2-6; D gene uncertain. Trimming removed 5 bases from V and 2 bases from J, with 10 bases in between. The CDR3 is 15 amino acids. Per the germline V gene, CDR1 is SEHNR and CDR2 is FQNEAQ (reference sequence). CDR3 DNA: TGTGCCAGCAGCCCCGTCTTACCTGGGGCCAACGTCCTGACTTTC. This sequence encodes CASSPVLPGANVLTF.

This clonotype has a count of ten or more. The V gene is TRBV7-2, the J gene TRBJ1-5; D possibly corresponds to TRBD1 (6 bases). V was cut by 5 bases and J by 2 bases, with 13 bases left in between. The germline V gene encodes CDR1 SGHTA and CDR2 FQGNSA. The CDR3 is 15 amino acids. DNA for the CDR3: TGTGCCAGCAGCGGCCTCTCAGGGGGCAATCAGCCCCAGCATTTT. Protein sequence: CASSGLSGGNQPQHF.

The table lists this clonotype with many counts. The V gene is TRBV28, the J gene TRBJ1-4; 7 nucleotides align to TRBD1. Germline-derived CDR1 and CDR2 are MDHEN and SYDVKM. After removal of 4 bases from V and 9 bases from J, the junction contained 8 bases not matched to a gene. The CDR3 sequence is 14 residues long. The CDR3 DNA reads TGTGCCAGCAGTTCCACAGGGGTTGGACAAAAACTGTTTTTT. Translated, it gives CASSSTGVGQKLFF.

Ten or more counts support this clonotype. The chain combines TRBV20-1 with TRBJ2-5; 9 bases match TRBD1. Trimming at V came to 3 bases and at J to 5 bases, leaving 7 bases not matched to a gene. This CDR3 is built from 14 residues. Per the germline V gene, CDR1 is DFQATT and CDR2 is SNEGSKA (reference sequence). Here the CDR3 DNA reads TGCAGTGCTAGGGGGACAGGGAAGACCGAGACCCAGTACTTC. Its protein product is CSARGTGKTETQYF.

This clonotype was observed at least ten times. This chain uses TRBV6-1 with TRBJ2-7, with D hard to call. The CDR3 is made up of 14 amino acids. V lost 7 bases to trimming and J lost 2 bases, with 15 bases between them. Per germline, CDR1 MNHNS and CDR2 SASEGT. CDR3 in amino acids: CASKSASPTYEQYF. CDR3 coding DNA: TGTGCCAGCAAGTCGGCCAGTCCGACCTACGAGCAGTACTTC.

This clonotype was recorded at least ten times. The chain couples TRBV19 to TRBJ1-1; 8 positions agree with TRBD1. V shed 5 bases and J 1 base; nucleotides not matched to a gene: 3. The CDR3 is 14 residues long. Germline V gene lookup returns CDR1 LNHDA and CDR2 SQIVND (reference sequence). CDR3 amino acids: CASSPGGTNTEAFF. In DNA form, the CDR3 reads TGTGCCAGTAGTCCAGGGGGCACGAACACTGAAGCTTTCTTT.

A word on this clonotype: A much larger clone sits a single nucleotide away, making a read error possible. The V call is TRBV5-1, the J call TRBJ2-1; 10 positions agree with TRBD2. The V gene's germline CDR1 is SGHRS and CDR2 YFSETQ. This CDR3 spans 16 amino acids. CDR3 nucleotides: TGCGCCAGCAGCTTGGCTAGCGGGAGTCACAGGGATGAGCTGTTCTTC. Encoded protein: CASSLASGSHRDELFF. Complete variable domain (other parts from reference TRBV5-1 and TRBJ2-1): KAGVTQTPRYLIKTRGQQVTLSCSPISGHRSVSWYQQTPGQGLQFLFEYFSETQRNKGNFPGRFSGRQFSNSRSEMNVSTLELGDSALYLCASSLASGSHRDELFFGPGTRLTVL.

Ten or more counts support this clonotype. This chain links TRBV7-9 with TRBJ2-7, with D maybe TRBD2 (5 bases). The CDR3 loop spans 14 amino acids. Trimming took 2 bases from V and 2 from J, leaving 10 bases between them. From germline, CDR1 is SEHNR and CDR2 FQNEAQ (reference sequence). In DNA form, the CDR3 reads TGTGCCAGCAGCTTATCACGGGGAACCTACGAGCAGTACTTC. This translates into CASSLSRGTYEQYF.

This clonotype was recorded at least ten times. The chain recombines TRBV6-1 with TRBJ1-5, with 7 bases fitting TRBD1. This CDR3 spans 13 amino acids. V dropped 6 bases and J dropped 4; count of bases not matched to a gene: 3. Germline V CDR1 and CDR2: MNHNS, SASEGT. Here the CDR3 reads CASRGTANQPQHF. As DNA, the CDR3 is TGTGCCAGCAGGGGGACAGCAAATCAGCCCCAGCATTTT.